This passage covers 25 T cell receptor beta chains from one sample sequenced in a study of blood T cell repertoires in COVID-19. The method was immunoSEQ multiplex PCR; TCRdb's version includes in-frame clones alone and lacks a portion of them. Among 200,000 to 300,000 clones listed, roughly 76% were seen once. Sequencing used peripheral blood. These receptors all come from a woman of 80 years or more with COVID-19, enrolled during active disease.

The V call is TRBV9, the J call TRBJ2-3; the match to TRBD2 covers 10 bases. This CDR3 spans 18 amino acids. Germline V gene data show CDR1 as SGDLS and CDR2 as YYNGEE. Unmatched junction bases numbered 15, after V lost 3 bases and J lost 5 bases. This chain's CDR3 is CASSAVDSGRTGKDTQYF. CDR3 DNA: TGTGCCAGCAGCGCCGTAGATAGCGGGAGGACCGGGAAAGATACGCAGTATTTT.

The genes are TRBV5-5 and TRBJ1-2; D remains unclear. From germline, CDR1 is SGHKS and CDR2 YYEKEE (reference sequence). The CDR3 covers 13 residues. V lost 6 bases, J lost 2 bases, and 11 bases lay in between. The CDR3 DNA sequence: TGTGCCAGCAACTTTTACGGGAACTATGGCTACACCTTC. Its translation: CASNFYGNYGYTF.

This chain joins TRBV19 and TRBJ2-7; the match to TRBD1 covers 9 bases. After removal of 9 bases from V and 1 base from J, the junction contained 7 bases not matched to a gene. The CDR3 is 14 residues long. Looked up from germline, CDR1 is LNHDA and CDR2 is SQIVND (reference sequence). Here the CDR3 reads CARRTGAASYEQYF. The DNA of the CDR3 is TGTGCCAGACGGACAGGGGCCGCTTCCTACGAGCAGTACTTC.

This chain links TRBV12-3 or TRBV12-4 with TRBJ2-3, with a tentative D call TRBD2 (6 bases). The V end was cut by 3 bases, the J end by 6 bases, with 10 bases between. This CDR3 comprises 13 residues. The CDR3 nucleotides read TGTGCCAGCAGTTTGCGGGGATGGGATACGCAGTATTTT. It specifies CASSLRGWDTQYF.

This clone was seen only once. V and J are TRBV7-9 and TRBJ2-3; 13 positions match TRBD2. The germline V gene encodes CDR1 SEHNR and CDR2 FQNEAQ (reference sequence). Trimming removed 3 bases from V and 4 bases from J; junction bases left unmatched: 4. The CDR3 spans 16 residues. The CDR3 protein is CASSLRTSGGADTQYF. The CDR3 DNA reads as TGTGCCAGCAGCTTGCGGACTAGCGGGGGAGCAGATACGCAGTATTTT.

This clone was observed a single time. This sequence joins TRBV7-9 and TRBJ2-1; possible D gene TRBD1, 6 bases. The ends were cut back, 1 base at V and 4 bases at J, with 20 bases in the middle. Germline lookup yields CDR1 SEHNR and CDR2 FQNEAQ (reference sequence). The CDR3 consists of 18 residues. CDR3: CASSLGLLGAGSYNEQFF. CDR3 DNA sequence: TGTGCCAGCAGCTTAGGCCTCCTGGGGGCGGGTTCTTACAATGAGCAGTTCTTC.

The chain is built from TRBV5-1 and TRBJ1-4, with TRBD1 matching 7 bases. The CDR3 covers 16 residues. CDR1 and CDR2 from the germline V gene are SGHRS and YFSETQ. V trimming: 0 bases; J trimming: 12 bases; junction bases outside the gene matches: 14. CDR3 sequence reads: CASSLAVPEEGGELFF. Here the CDR3 DNA reads TGCGCCAGCAGCTTGGCCGTCCCCGAGGAAGGGGGCGAACTGTTTTTT.

The V gene is TRBV5-8, the J gene TRBJ1-5; D perhaps matches TRBD1 (5 bases). The V gene lost 0 bases and the J gene lost 0 bases, with 10 bases spanning the gap. CDR3 length: 16 amino acids. Germline V lookup: CDR1 SGHTS, CDR2 YDEGEE. The chain's CDR3 is CASSLGQGYSNQPQHF. The CDR3 nucleotides are TGTGCCAGCAGCTTGGGGCAGGGTTATAGCAATCAGCCCCAGCATTTT. The whole variable domain, filled in from reference TRBV5-8 and TRBJ1-5, reads EAGVTQSPTHLIKTRGQQATLRCSPISGHTSVYWYQQALGLGLQFLLWYDEGEERNRGNFPPRFSGRQFPNYSSELNVNALELEDSALYLCASSLGQGYSNQPQHFGDGTRLSIL.

To note about this clone: This same CDR3 is encoded by further DNA sequences in the sample. This chain's CDR3 is CASSSDRGNTIYF. In DNA, the CDR3 is TGTGCCAGCAGCTCAGACAGGGGAAACACCATATATTTT. The chain couples TRBV7-2 to TRBJ1-3, with D possibly matching TRBD1 (6 bases). Germline values: CDR1 SGHTA, CDR2 FQGNSA. CDR3 length: 13 residues. V lost 4 bases, J lost 4 bases, and 8 bases lay in between. The whole variable domain, filled in from reference TRBV7-2 and TRBJ1-3, reads GAGVSQSPSNKVTEKGKDVELRCDPISGHTALYWYRQSLGQGLEFLIYFQGNSAPDKSGLPSDRFSAERTGGSVSTLTIQRTQQEDSAVYLCASSSDRGNTIYFGEGSWLTVV.

The chain has TRBV6-5 and TRBJ2-1; 9 positions match TRBD2. The CDR3 is 15 amino acids. J was trimmed by 3 bases and V by 2 bases; bases with no gene match: 2. Germline V gene lookup returns CDR1 MNHEY and CDR2 SVGAGI. CDR3 residues: CASSYGGGVYNEQFF. CDR3 in DNA: TGTGCCAGCAGTTACGGCGGGGGGGTCTACAATGAGCAGTTCTTC.

The chain has TRBV3-1 (or the pseudogene TRBV3-2) and TRBJ2-2; TRBD2 matches at 7 bases. This CDR3 has 15 amino acids. V dropped 7 bases and J dropped 4; count of bases not matched to a gene: 9. Germline CDR1 reads LGHDT; CDR2 reads YNNKEL (reference sequence). This chain's CDR3 is CASTPGGRGTGELFF. The CDR3 DNA sequence: TGTGCCAGCACTCCGGGGGGTAGGGGCACCGGGGAGCTGTTTTTT.

J is TRBJ2-5 and V is TRBV4-2; D may be TRBD2 (6 bases). Germline V gene sequence: CDR1 LGHNA, CDR2 YNFKEQ. CDR3 length: 15 residues. V shed 0 bases and J shed 5 bases, with 13 bases lying between them. CDR3 in DNA: TGTGCCAGCAGCCAAGAACGGGAGAGAGATGAGACCCAGTACTTC. Amino acid sequence: CASSQERERDETQYF.

This rearrangement joins TRBV11-1 to TRBJ2-5; TRBD1 agrees at 9 bases. The length of the CDR3 is 16 residues. From germline, CDR1 is SGHAT and CDR2 FQDESV (reference sequence). The V segment lost 5 bases and the J segment 1 base; nucleotides outside the gene matches: 8. The CDR3 region is CASSSAGTGRQETQYF. DNA for the CDR3: TGTGCCAGCAGCAGCGCCGGGACAGGGCGCCAAGAGACCCAGTACTTC. Combining the CDR3 with reference TRBV11-1 and TRBJ2-5 gives the whole variable domain EAEVAQSPRYKITEKSQAVAFWCDPISGHATLYWYRQILGQGPELLVQFQDESVVDDSQLPKDRFSAERLKGVDSTLKIQPAELGDSAMYLCASSSAGTGRQETQYFGPGTRLLVL.

The chain combines TRBV30 with TRBJ1-3; possibly TRBD1 for D (5 bases). Germline lookup yields CDR1 GTSNPN and CDR2 SVGIG (reference sequence). Trimming left V 2 bases short and J 1 base short, with 9 bases between. The CDR3 runs 14 residues. The CDR3 DNA is TGTGCCTGGAGTATGGGGCCATCTGGAAACACCATATATTTT. Its translation is CAWSMGPSGNTIYF.

The gene calls are TRBV4-1 and TRBJ1-2, with D hard to call. The CDR3 covers 14 residues. Trimming pared 0 bases from V and 7 bases from J, leaving 12 bases between. CDR1 is MGHRA and CDR2 is YSYEKL in the germline V gene. CDR3 sequence (DNA): TGCGCCAGCAGCCAAGACTCCTGGAGGTCTGGCTACACCTTC. Its protein product is CASSQDSWRSGYTF.

The rearrangement links TRBV15 to TRBJ2-1, with D maybe TRBD2 (5 bases). The length of the CDR3 is 14 residues. CDR1 LNHNV and CDR2 YYDKDF come from the germline V gene (reference sequence). V was trimmed by 4 bases and J by 9 bases, leaving 16 bases between them. CDR3 nucleotides: TGTGCCACCAGCACCAGAGGAGGTTTGGGTGAGCAGTTCTTC. As protein: CATSTRGGLGEQFF. Full variable domain (missing parts from reference TRBV15 and TRBJ2-1): DAMVIQNPRYQVTQFGKPVTLSCSQTLNHNVMYWYQQKSSQAPKLLFHYYDKDFNNEADTPDNFQSRRPNTSFCFLDIRSPGLGDTAMYLCATSTRGGLGEQFFGPGTRLTVL.

V gene TRBV5-1 combines with J gene TRBJ2-5; 8 bases line up with TRBD1. The V segment lost 0 bases and the J segment 4 bases; nucleotides outside the gene matches: 5. The CDR3 covers 15 residues. Germline CDR1 reads SGHRS; CDR2 reads YFSETQ. CDR3: CASSLEQGARETQYF. Here the CDR3 DNA reads TGCGCCAGCAGCTTGGAGCAGGGGGCTCGAGAGACCCAGTACTTC.

The gene calls are TRBV7-2 and TRBJ1-3; D might be TRBD1 (5 bases). V lost 6 bases to trimming and J lost 3 bases, with 18 bases between them. CDR3 length: 16 residues. Germline lookup yields CDR1 SGHTA and CDR2 FQGNSA. The CDR3 DNA is TGTGCCAGCAGGCCCACTCAGGGAGCGGGTGGAAACACCATATATTTT. Protein: CASRPTQGAGGNTIYF.

The V gene is TRBV3-1 (or the pseudogene TRBV3-2), the J gene TRBJ1-4; weak D call: TRBD1 (6 bases). V dropped 4 bases and J dropped 7 bases, with 16 bases sitting between them. There are 15 residues in the CDR3. CDR1 LGHDT and CDR2 YNNKEL come from the germline V gene (reference sequence). The CDR3 sequence is CASSRPRGEAEKLFF. The CDR3 DNA sequence: TGTGCCAGCAGCCGACCCAGGGGTGAAGCTGAAAAACTGTTTTTT.

The V and J genes are TRBV29-1 and TRBJ1-1; D might be TRBD1 (5 bases). V lost 6 bases to trimming and J lost 2 bases, with 10 bases between them. The CDR3 spans 12 residues. Germline V gene lookup returns CDR1 SQVTM and CDR2 ANQGSEA. In DNA, the CDR3 is TGCAGCGTGGAGGGGAGCAACACTGAAGCTTTCTTT. It codes for CSVEGSNTEAFF.

The chain combines TRBV18 with TRBJ1-4; 7 bases fit TRBD1. V dropped 6 bases and J dropped 6; count of bases not matched to a gene: 13. Germline CDR1 and CDR2: KGHSH and LQKENI. The CDR3 is made up of 16 amino acids. The CDR3 DNA is TGTGCCAGCTCGCCCCGGTTAGGGGGCCTGGATGAAAAACTGTTTTTT. Translation gives CASSPRLGGLDEKLFF.

The CDR3 spells CASSSPGGANSPLHF. CDR3 DNA sequence: TGTGCCAGCAGTTCCCCCGGGGGGGCTAATTCACCCCTCCACTTT. V gene TRBV27 combines with J gene TRBJ1-6; TRBD1 might be the D (6 bases). CDR3 size: 15 residues. The V end was cut by 4 bases, the J end by 6 bases, with 13 bases between. Germline V gene data show CDR1 as MNHEY and CDR2 as SMNVEV (reference sequence).

This clone appeared a few times. The chain joins TRBV7-6 to TRBJ1-2; the D gene is possibly TRBD1 (6 bases). Germline V lookup: CDR1 SGHVS, CDR2 FNYEAQ. Trimming removed 5 bases at V and 4 bases at J, with 17 bases between. The CDR3 has 15 residues. For the CDR3, the DNA is TGTGCCAGCAGCCAACCGAGGGGACAAGGCTATGGCTACACCTTC. It yields the protein CASSQPRGQGYGYTF.

The V call is TRBV29-1, the J call TRBJ1-3; D is unresolved. Per the germline V gene, CDR1 is SQVTM and CDR2 is ANQGSEA. The CDR3 extends over 11 amino acids. Trimming left V 3 bases short and J 8 bases short, with 8 bases between. The CDR3 is CSVDSGYTIYF. The CDR3 DNA follows: TGCAGCGTTGATTCCGGTTACACCATATATTTT.

The chain is built from TRBV9 and TRBJ1-3; D might be TRBD1 (5 bases). CDR3 length: 14 residues. Germline V CDR1 and CDR2: SGDLS, YYNGEE. Trimming left V 0 bases short and J 7 bases short, with 11 bases between. The chain's CDR3 is CASSVAGQSNTIYF. CDR3 DNA sequence: TGTGCCAGCAGCGTAGCAGGGCAGTCGAACACCATATATTTT.